This T cell receptor beta chain is from a study of shared clonotypes between healthy human individuals. The overall study: The cohort had a couple of women and three men, ages 18 to 49. Donors had three CD4 naive, three CD4 memory, two CD8 naive and one CD8 memory plate apiece.

Naive CD8 cells comprised CD45RO-negative, CCR7-positively selected cells, excluding terminally differentiated effector memory CD45RA+ cells. It was at deep level that the assay was run. Authors' analysis steps: Junction-only sequences without quality scores were provided by ImmunoSEQ, so filtering was different. TCRdb's table, derived via immunoSEQ multiplex PCR, lists solely in-frame clones and lacks some. That table furnishes V, J and clone size, whereas the DNA furnished D and trimming. Of about 2.1 million clones listed, just over 90% were seen once; the top ten hold 1.7%. Germline loops: CDR1 SQVTM, CDR2 ANQGSEA. With V trimmed by 3 bases and J by 7 bases, 13 bases remained unmatched. This CDR3 comprises 15 residues.

The chain recombines TRBV29-1 with TRBJ2-7; 9 positions match TRBD1. The sample comprised naive CD8+ T cells from PBMCs. The clonotype originates from a man in his late teens or twenties in good health. Some clones in this sample may be carry-over from other donors' samples. Here the CDR3 reads CSVEDAGDRDGEQYF. The DNA for the CDR3 is TGCAGCGTTGAGGACGCGGGGGACAGGGACGGGGAGCAGTACTTC.